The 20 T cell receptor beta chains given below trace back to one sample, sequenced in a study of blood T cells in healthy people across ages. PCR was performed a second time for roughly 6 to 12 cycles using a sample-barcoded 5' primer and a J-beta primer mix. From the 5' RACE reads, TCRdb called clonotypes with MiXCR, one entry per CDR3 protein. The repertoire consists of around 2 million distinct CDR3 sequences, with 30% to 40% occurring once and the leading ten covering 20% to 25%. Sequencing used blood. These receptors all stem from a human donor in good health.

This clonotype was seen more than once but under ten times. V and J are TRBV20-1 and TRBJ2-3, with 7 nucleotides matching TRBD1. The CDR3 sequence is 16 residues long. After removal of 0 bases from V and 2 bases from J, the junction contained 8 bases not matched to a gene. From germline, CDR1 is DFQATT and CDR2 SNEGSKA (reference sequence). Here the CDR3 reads CSARDPRQGPTDTQYF. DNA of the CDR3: TGCAGTGCTAGAGATCCCAGACAGGGACCCACAGATACGCAGTATTTT.

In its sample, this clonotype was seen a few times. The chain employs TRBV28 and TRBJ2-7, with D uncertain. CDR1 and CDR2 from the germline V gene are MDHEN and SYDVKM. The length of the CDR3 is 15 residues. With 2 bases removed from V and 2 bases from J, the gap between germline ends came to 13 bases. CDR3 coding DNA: TGTGCCAGCAGTTTAAACCCTAACCTCCCCTACGAGCAGTACTTC. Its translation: CASSLNPNLPYEQYF.

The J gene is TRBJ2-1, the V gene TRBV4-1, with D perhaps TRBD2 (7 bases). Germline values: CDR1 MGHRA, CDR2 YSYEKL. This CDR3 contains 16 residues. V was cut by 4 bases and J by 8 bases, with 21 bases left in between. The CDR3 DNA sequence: TGCGCCAGCAGCCTCGTTGAGGGGGGGCGAGGCGATGAGCAGTTCTTC. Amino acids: CASSLVEGGRGDEQFF.

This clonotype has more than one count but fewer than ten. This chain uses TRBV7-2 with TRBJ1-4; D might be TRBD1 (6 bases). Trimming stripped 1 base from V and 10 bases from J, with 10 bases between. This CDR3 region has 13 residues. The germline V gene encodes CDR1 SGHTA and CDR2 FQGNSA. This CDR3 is CASSLEGVGKLFF. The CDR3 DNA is TGTGCCAGCAGCTTAGAGGGGGTAGGAAAACTGTTTTTT.

CDR3 DNA sequence: TGTGCCAGCAGCTTATATGGACCGGGACAGGGAGCAGATACGCAGTATTTT. Amino acid sequence: CASSLYGPGQGADTQYF. The genes are TRBV7-3 and TRBJ2-3, with 9 bases that match TRBD1. CDR1 SGHTA and CDR2 FQGTGA come from the germline V gene. Germline trimming cut 2 bases from V and 4 bases from J; bases unmatched to any gene: 10. This CDR3 has 17 amino acids. The full variable domain, completed using reference TRBV7-3 and TRBJ2-3, is GAGVSQTPSNKVTEKGKYVELRCDPISGHTALYWYRQSLGQGPEFLIYFQGTGAADDSGLPNDRFFAVRPEGSVSTLKIQRTERGDSAVYLCASSLYGPGQGADTQYFGPGTRLTVL.

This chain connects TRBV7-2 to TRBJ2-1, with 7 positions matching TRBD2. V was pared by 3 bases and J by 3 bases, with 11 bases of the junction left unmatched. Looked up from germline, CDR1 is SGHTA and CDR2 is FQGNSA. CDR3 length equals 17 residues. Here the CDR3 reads CASSFPSLAADYNEQFF. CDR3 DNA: TGTGCCAGCAGCTTCCCTTCTCTAGCGGCGGACTACAATGAGCAGTTCTTC.

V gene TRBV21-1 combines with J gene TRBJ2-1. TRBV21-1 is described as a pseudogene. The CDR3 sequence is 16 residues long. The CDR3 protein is CASSKSTPSSYNEQFF. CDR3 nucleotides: TGTGCCAGCAGCAAATCCACACCGAGCTCCTACAATGAGCAGTTCTTC.

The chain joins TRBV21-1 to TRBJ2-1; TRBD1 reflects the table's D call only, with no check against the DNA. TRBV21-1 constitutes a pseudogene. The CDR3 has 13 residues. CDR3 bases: TGTGCCAGCATAACCCGGATCACGAATGAGCAGTTCTTC. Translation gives CASITRITNEQFF.

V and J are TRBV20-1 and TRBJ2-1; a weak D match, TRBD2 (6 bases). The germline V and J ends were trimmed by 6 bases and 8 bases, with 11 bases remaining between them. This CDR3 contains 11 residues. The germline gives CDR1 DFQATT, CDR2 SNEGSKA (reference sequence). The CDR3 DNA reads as TGCAGTGCCGCGGGGAGGTATGAGCAGTTCTTC. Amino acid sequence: CSAAGRYEQFF.

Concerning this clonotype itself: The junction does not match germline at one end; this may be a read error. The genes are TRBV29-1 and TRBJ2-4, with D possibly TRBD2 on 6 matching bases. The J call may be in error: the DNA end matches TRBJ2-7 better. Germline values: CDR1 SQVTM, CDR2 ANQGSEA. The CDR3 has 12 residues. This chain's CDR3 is CSALGGGYEQYF. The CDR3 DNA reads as TGTAGCGCCTTGGGGGGAGGCTACGAGCAGTACTTC.

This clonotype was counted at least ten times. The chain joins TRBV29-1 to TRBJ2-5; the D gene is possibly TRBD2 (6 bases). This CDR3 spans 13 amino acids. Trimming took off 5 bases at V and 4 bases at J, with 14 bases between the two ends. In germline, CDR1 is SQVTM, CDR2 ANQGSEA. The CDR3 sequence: CSVTPRGGETQYF. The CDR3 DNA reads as TGCAGCGTTACCCCTCGGGGAGGAGAGACCCAGTACTTC.

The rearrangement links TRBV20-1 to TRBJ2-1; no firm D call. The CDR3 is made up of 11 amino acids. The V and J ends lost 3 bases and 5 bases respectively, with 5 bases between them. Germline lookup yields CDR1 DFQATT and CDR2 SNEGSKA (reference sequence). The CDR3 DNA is TGCAGTGCTAGCGCCCACAATGAGCAGTTCTTC. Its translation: CSASAHNEQFF.

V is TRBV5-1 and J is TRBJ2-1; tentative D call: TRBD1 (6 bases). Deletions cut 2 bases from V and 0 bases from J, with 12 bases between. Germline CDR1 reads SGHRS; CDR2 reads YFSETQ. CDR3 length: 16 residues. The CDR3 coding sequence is TGCGCCAGCAGCTTCCGGGACACCGTCTCCTACAATGAGCAGTTCTTC. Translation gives CASSFRDTVSYNEQFF.

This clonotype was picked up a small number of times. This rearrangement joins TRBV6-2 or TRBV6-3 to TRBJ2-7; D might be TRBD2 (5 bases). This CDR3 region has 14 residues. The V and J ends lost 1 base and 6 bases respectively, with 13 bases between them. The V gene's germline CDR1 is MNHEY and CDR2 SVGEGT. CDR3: CASSYYGRAGEQYF. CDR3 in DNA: TGTGCCAGCAGTTACTACGGTAGGGCGGGCGAGCAGTACTTC.

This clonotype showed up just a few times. CDR3 DNA sequence: TGTGCCAGCAGTCGGACTACCGCGGCCCAAGAGACCCAGTACTTC. Its translation: CASSRTTAAQETQYF. The chain uses TRBV6-5 and TRBJ2-5; possible D gene TRBD2, 6 bases. Per germline, CDR1 MNHEY and CDR2 SVGAGI. The CDR3 sequence is 15 residues long. With 5 bases removed from V and 1 base from J, the gap between germline ends came to 14 bases.

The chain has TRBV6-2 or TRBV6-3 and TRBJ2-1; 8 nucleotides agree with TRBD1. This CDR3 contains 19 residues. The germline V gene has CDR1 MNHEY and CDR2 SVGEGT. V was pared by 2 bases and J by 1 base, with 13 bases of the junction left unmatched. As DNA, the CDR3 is TGTGCCAGCAGTTACATACCCTTATGGACAGGGCAATCCTACAATGAGCAGTTCTTC. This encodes CASSYIPLWTGQSYNEQFF.

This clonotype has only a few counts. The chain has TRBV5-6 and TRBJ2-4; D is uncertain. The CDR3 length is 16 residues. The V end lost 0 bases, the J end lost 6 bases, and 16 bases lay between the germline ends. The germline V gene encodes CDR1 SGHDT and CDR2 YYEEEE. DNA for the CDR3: TGTGCCAGCAGCTTGGCCAGGCTCGGCGAGGTAAACATTCAGTACTTC. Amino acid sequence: CASSLARLGEVNIQYF.

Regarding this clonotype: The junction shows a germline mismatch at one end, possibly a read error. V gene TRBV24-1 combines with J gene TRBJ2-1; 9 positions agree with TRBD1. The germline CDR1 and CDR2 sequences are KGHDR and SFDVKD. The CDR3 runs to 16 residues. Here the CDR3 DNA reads TGTGTCACCAGTGATTCCGGGACAGGGATAGTTAATGAGCAGTTCTTC. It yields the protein CVTSDSGTGIVNEQFF.

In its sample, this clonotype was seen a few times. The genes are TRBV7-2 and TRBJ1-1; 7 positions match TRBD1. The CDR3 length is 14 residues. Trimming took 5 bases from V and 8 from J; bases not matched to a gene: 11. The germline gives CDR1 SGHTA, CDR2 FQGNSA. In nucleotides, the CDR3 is TGTGCCAGCAGCCAACAGGGGACGGCGGCGGAAGCTTTCTTT. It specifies CASSQQGTAAEAFF. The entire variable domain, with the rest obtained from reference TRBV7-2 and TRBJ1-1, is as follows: GAGVSQSPSNKVTEKGKDVELRCDPISGHTALYWYRQSLGQGLEFLIYFQGNSAPDKSGLPSDRFSAERTGGSVSTLTIQRTQQEDSAVYLCASSQQGTAAEAFFGQGTRLTVV.

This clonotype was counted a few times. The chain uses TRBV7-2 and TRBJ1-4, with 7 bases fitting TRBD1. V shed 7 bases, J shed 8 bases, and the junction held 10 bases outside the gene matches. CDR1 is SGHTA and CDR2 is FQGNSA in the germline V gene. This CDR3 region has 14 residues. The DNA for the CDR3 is TGTGCCAGCACCCCGGACAGGACGTTCGAAAAACTGTTTTTT. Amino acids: CASTPDRTFEKLFF.